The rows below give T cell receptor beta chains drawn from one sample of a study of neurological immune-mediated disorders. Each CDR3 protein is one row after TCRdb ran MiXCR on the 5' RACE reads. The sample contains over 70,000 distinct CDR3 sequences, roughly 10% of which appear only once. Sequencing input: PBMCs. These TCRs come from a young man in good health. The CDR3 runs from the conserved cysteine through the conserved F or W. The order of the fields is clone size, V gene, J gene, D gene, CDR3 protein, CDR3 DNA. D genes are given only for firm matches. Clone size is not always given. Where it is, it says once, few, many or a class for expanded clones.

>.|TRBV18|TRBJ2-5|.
CASSPGPQETQYF
TGTGCCAGCTCACCGGGACCTCAAGAGACCCAGTACTTC
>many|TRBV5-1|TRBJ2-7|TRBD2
CASSPGTSGSVYEQYF
TGCGCCAGCAGCCCGGGGACTAGCGGGAGTGTGTACGAGCAGTACTTC
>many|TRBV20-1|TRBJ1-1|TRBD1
CSAPSDRGSFEAFF
TGCAGTGCTCCCAGTGACAGGGGGTCTTTTGAAGCTTTCTTT
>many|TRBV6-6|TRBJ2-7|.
CASSSAVQGTPYEQYF
TGTGCCAGCAGTTCAGCCGTACAGGGCACCCCATACGAGCAGTACTTC
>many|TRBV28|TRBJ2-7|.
CASVRGRLEQYF
TGTGCCAGCGTCCGCGGGCGGCTCGAGCAGTACTTC
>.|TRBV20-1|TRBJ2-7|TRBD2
CSAGTSGTPYEQYF
TGCAGTGCTGGGACTAGCGGGACCCCCTACGAGCAGTACTTC
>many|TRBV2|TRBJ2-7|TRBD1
CASSEAGQGAWEQYF
TGTGCCAGCAGTGAAGCGGGACAGGGGGCTTGGGAGCAGTACTTC
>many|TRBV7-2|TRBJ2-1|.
CASSFGSVSYNEQFF
TGTGCCAGCAGCTTCGGTAGCGTATCTTACAATGAGCAGTTCTTC
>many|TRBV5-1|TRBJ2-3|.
CASSLTLTDTQYF
TGCGCCAGCAGCTTAACCCTTACAGATACGCAGTATTTT
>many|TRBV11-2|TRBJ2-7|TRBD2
CASSFTSGRAYEQYF
TGTGCCAGCAGCTTTACTAGCGGGAGGGCCTACGAGCAGTACTTC
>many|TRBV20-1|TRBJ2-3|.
CSAAKGTTDTQYF
TGCAGCGCGGCAAAAGGTACCACAGATACGCAGTATTTT
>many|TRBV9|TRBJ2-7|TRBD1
CASSVRPGQGADEQYF
TGTGCCAGCAGCGTCCGACCGGGACAGGGGGCGGACGAGCAGTACTTC
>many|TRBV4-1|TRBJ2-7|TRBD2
CASSLHGRASGMYEQYF
TGCGCCAGCAGCCTGCACGGTAGAGCTAGCGGGATGTACGAGCAGTACTTC
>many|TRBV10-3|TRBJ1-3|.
CAVRTGLAGGNTIYF
TGTGCCGTGCGTACAGGCCTCGCGGGGGGAAACACCATATATTTT
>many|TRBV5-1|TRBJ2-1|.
CASSLGFRVGHGEQFF
TGCGCCAGCAGCTTGGGCTTTCGAGTAGGTCACGGTGAGCAGTTCTTC
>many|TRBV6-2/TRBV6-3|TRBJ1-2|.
CASSYDGGNYGYTF
TGTGCCAGCAGTTACGACGGCGGCAACTATGGCTACACCTTC
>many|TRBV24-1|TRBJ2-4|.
CATSDSGGLNIQYF
TGTGCCACCAGTGATTCGGGGGGCTTGAACATTCAGTACTTC
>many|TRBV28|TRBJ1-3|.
CASSLRQGQVAGNTIYF
TGTGCCAGCAGTTTAAGGCAGGGGCAAGTAGCTGGAAACACCATATATTTT
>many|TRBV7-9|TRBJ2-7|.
CAIMGGAYEQYF
TGTGCAATCATGGGGGGGGCGTACGAGCAGTACTTC
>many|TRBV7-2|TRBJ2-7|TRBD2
CASSTPGLAVYEQYF
TGTGCCAGCAGCACCCCGGGACTAGCGGTCTACGAGCAGTACTTC
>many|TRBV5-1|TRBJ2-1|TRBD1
CASSFDRVYEQFF
TGCGCCAGCAGCTTTGACAGGGTTTATGAGCAGTTCTTC
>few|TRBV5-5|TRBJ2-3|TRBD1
CASTQQGRQGDPDTQYF
TGTGCCAGCACACAACAAGGGAGACAGGGGGATCCAGATACGCAGTATTTT